A single TCR beta chain is shown here with its context. The data originate from a study of blood T cell repertoires in COVID-19. Study as a whole: Some COVID-19 samples were acute and others convalescent; all came from the United States, Italy and Spain.

The germline V gene has CDR1 SNHLY and CDR2 FYNNEI. The CDR3 is made up of 13 amino acids. J gave up 2 bases and V 7 bases, and 5 bases lay outside the gene matches. In the source study's methods: Researchers report that nucleated cell counts were estimated from reference gene primer amplification. This table comes from immunoSEQ multiplex PCR, and its TCRdb copy is limited to in-frame clones, with some not included. For V, J and clone size, that table is used; D and trimming come from the DNA. The sample lists about 39,000 clones; 87% were seen once. The rearrangement links TRBV2 to TRBJ2-7; 7 positions agree with TRBD2. The source material was peripheral blood. This receptor was taken from a man aged 60 to 75 with acute or convalescent COVID-19. In DNA form, the CDR3 reads TGTGCCAGCAAGCTAGCGGTAACCTACGAGCAGTACTTC. Translated: CASKLAVTYEQYF. Drawing the rest from reference TRBV2 and TRBJ2-7, the complete variable domain is EPEVTQTPSHQVTQMGQEVILRCVPISNHLYFYWYRQILGQKVEFLVSFYNNEISEKSEIFDDQFSVERPDGSNFTLKIRSTKLEDSAMYFCASKLAVTYEQYFGPGTRLTVT.